This T cell receptor (beta chain) was captured in a study of blood T cells in healthy people across ages. Every donor provided 8.5 to 10 milliliters of peripheral blood. Each sample used at least 6 million PBMCs. The CDR3 loop spans 13 amino acids. Trimming removed 0 bases at V and 4 bases at J, with 5 bases between. Germline CDR1 SGHRS, CDR2 YFSETQ. Sample-barcoded 5' priming and a J-beta primer mix drove a second PCR of roughly 6 to 12 cycles. A 12-random-nucleotide template-switch adaptor tagged each cDNA molecule. TCRdb reprocessed the 5' RACE reads with MiXCR, giving one entry per CDR3 protein. Of hundreds of thousands of distinct CDR3 sequences in the sample, 25% to 30% were seen once. Study results and caveats: Lack of knowledge of donor CMV status possibly confounded expanded clonotype changes.

Of note for this clonotype: The target antigen is unknown. A much larger clone lies a single base off, so this may be a read error.

The material sequenced was blood. The chain recombines TRBV5-1 with TRBJ2-1; D is undetermined. This clonotype originated in a woman at least 80 years old in good health. CDR3 coding DNA: TGCGCCAGCAGCTTGGAAGCATACAATGAGCAGTTCTTC. This sequence encodes CASSLEAYNEQFF.